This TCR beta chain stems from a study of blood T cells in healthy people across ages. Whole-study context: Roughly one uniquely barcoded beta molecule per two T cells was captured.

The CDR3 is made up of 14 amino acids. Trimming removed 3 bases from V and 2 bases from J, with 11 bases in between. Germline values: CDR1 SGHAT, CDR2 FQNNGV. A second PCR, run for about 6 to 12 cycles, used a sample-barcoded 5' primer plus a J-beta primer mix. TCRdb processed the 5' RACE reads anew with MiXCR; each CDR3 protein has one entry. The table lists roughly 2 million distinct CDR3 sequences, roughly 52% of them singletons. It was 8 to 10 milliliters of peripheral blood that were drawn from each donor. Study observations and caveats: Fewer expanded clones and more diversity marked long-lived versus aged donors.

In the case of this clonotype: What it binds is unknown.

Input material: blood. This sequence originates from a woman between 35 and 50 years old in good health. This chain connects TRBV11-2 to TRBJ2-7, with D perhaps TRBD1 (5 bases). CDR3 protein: CASSLSTDTYEQYF. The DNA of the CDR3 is TGTGCCAGCAGCTTGTCGACAGATACCTACGAGCAGTACTTC.